Below, one T cell receptor beta chain is given with its context. Trimming stripped 2 bases from V and 0 bases from J, with 13 bases between. The CDR3 totals 15 residues. CDR1 and CDR2 from the germline V gene are GTSNPN and SVGIG (reference sequence). Only in-frame clones appear in the TCRdb table, and some are missing; sequencing was by immunoSEQ multiplex PCR. Here the sample spans hundreds of thousands of clones, 75% to 85% being singletons. This sample stems from a study of blood T cell repertoires in COVID-19. The V call is TRBV30, the J call TRBJ1-1, with a tentative D call TRBD1 (6 bases). This sequence was found in a woman aged 50 to 60 with acute or convalescent COVID-19. The sample consisted of peripheral blood. The DNA for the CDR3 is TGTGCCTGGAGTAAAAGACAGGCAATGAACACTGAAGCTTTCTTT. Translated: CAWSKRQAMNTEAFF.